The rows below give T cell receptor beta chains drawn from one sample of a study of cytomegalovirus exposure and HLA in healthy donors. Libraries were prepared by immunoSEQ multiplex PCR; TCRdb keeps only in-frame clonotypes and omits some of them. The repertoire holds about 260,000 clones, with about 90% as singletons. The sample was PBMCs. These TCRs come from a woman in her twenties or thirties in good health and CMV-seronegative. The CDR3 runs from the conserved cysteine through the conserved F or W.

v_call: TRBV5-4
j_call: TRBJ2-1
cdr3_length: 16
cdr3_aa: CASSDPGLAPSNEQFF

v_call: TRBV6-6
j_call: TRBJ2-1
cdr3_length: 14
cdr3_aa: CASSYLGQDNEQFF

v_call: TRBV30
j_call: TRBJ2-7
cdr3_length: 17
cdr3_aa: CAWSSQWTSGSGGEQYF

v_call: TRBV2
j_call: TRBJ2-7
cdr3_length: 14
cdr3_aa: CASSTGTGDYEQYF

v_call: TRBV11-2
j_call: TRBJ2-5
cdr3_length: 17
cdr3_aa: CASSLPLAGTGLETQYF

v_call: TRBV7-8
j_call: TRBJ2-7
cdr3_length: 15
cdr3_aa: CASSLLAGGPGEQYF

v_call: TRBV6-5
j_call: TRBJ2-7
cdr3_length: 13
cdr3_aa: CASSYSRGREQYF

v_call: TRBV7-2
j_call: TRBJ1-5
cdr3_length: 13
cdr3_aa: CASSLALASPQHF

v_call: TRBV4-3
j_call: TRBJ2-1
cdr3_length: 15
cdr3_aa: CASSLWTSGRDEQFF

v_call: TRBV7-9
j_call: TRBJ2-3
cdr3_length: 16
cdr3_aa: CASSQKDRLSTDTQYF

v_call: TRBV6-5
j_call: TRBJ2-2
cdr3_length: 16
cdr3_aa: CASSYYRDSNTGELFF

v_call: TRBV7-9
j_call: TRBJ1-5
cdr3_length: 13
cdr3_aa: CASSLGLGQPQHF

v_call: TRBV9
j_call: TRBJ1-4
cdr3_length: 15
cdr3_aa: CASSVGGATNEKLFF

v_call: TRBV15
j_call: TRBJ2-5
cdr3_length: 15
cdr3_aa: CATSRVRARRETQYF

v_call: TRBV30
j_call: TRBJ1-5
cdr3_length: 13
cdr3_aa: CAWSQLANQPQHF

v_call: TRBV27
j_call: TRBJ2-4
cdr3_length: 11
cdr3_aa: CASSFGNIQYF

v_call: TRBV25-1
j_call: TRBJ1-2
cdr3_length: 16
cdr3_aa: CASSETVAADNYGYTF

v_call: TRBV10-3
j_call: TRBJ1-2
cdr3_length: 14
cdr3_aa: CAISENGANYGYTF

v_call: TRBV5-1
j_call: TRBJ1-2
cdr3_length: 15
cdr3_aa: CASSSNGHLEGAYTF

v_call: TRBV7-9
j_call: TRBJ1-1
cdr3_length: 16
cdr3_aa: CASSSPGQGIGTEAFF

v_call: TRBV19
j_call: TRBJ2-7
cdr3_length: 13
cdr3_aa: CASSEIKSYEQYF

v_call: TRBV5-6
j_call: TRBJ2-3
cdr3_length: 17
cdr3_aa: CASSSTFTSGGTDTQYF

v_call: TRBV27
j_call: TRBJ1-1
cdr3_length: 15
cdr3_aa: CASSLTGEPNTEAFF

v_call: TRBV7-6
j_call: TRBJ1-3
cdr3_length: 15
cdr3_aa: CASSLGPGIGNTIYF

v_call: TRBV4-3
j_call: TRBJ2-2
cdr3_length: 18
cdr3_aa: CASSKGYPPEGGAGELFF

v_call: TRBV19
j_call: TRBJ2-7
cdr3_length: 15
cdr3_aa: CASSITPGTEYEQYF

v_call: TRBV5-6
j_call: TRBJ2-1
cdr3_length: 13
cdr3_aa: CASHSGAYNEQFF

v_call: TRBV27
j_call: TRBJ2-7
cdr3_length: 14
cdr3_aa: CASSLPPKGYEQYF

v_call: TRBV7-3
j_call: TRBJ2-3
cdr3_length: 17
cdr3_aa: CASSQTAGTGGTDTQYF